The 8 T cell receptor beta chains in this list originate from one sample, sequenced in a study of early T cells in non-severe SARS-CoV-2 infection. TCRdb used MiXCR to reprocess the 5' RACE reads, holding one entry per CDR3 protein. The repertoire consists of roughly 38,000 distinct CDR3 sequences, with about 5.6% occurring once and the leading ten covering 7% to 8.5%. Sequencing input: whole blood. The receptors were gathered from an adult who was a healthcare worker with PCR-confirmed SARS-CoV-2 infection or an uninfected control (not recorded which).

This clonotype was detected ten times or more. The CDR3 nucleotides read TGCGCCAGCAGCCAAGATCTTGTGAACACCGGGGAGCTGTTTTTT. Translating gives CASSQDLVNTGELFF. This rearrangement joins TRBV4-3 to TRBJ2-2; D is unresolved. Trimming pared 0 bases from V and 1 base from J, leaving 6 bases between. The CDR3 contains 15 residues. Germline values: CDR1 LGHNA, CDR2 YSLEER.

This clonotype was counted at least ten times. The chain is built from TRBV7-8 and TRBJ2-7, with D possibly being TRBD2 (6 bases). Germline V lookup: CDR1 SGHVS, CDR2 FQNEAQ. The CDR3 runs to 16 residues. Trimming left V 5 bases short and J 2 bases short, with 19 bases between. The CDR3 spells CASSTDVGGLTYEQYF. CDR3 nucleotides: TGTGCCAGCAGCACCGACGTCGGGGGTCTCACCTACGAGCAGTACTTC.

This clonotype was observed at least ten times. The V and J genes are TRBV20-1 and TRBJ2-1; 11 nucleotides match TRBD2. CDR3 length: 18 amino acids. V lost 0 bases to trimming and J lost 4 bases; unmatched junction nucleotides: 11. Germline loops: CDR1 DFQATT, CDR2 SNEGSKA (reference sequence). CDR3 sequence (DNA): TGCAGTGCTAGAGAGTTATTAGCGGGAGGGCCTATGTACAATGAGCAGTTCTTC. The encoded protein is CSARELLAGGPMYNEQFF.

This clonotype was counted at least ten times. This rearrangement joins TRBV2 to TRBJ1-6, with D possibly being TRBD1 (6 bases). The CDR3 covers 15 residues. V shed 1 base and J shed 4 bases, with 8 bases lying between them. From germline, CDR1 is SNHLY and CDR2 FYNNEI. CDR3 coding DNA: TGTGCCAGCAGTGAAGGGCAGGGGTATAATTCACCCCTCCACTTT. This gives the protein CASSEGQGYNSPLHF. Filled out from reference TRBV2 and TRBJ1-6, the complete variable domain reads EPEVTQTPSHQVTQMGQEVILRCVPISNHLYFYWYRQILGQKVEFLVSFYNNEISEKSEIFDDQFSVERPDGSNFTLKIRSTKLEDSAMYFCASSEGQGYNSPLHFGNGTRLTVT.

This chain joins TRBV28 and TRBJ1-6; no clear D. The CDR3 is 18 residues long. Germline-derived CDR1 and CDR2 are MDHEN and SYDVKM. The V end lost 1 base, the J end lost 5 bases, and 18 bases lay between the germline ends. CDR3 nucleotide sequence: TGTGCCAGCAGTTTATTGGAAACATGGACCAACGATAATTCACCCCTCCACTTT. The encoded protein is CASSLLETWTNDNSPLHF.

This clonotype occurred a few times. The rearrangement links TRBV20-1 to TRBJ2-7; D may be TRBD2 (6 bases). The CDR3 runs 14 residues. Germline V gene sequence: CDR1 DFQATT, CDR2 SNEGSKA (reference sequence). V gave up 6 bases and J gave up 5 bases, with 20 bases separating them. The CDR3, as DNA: TGCAGTGCACGGCACGGCGGGAAGGGCGACGAGCAGTACTTC. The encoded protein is CSARHGGKGDEQYF.

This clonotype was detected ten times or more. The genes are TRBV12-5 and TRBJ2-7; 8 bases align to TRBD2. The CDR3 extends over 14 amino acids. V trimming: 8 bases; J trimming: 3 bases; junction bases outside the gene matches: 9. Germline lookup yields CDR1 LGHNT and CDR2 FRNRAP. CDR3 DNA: TGTGCTAGTCAGAATAGCGGGAACCACTACGAGCAGTACTTC. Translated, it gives CASQNSGNHYEQYF.

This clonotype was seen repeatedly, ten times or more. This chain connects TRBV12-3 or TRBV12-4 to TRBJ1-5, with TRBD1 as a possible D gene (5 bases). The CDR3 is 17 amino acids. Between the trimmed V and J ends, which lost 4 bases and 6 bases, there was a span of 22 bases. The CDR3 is CASSSRRGSPGGQPQHF. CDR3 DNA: TGTGCCAGCAGTTCCCGTCGGGGCAGCCCCGGGGGTCAGCCCCAGCATTTT.